These 2 T cell receptor beta chains were sequenced from one sample in a study of metastatic and nonmetastatic thyroid tumors. TCRdb re-analyzed the PCR reads using MiXCR. The data hold some 20,000 clones, with more than 15% observed a single time. No patient received treatment before thyroid surgery. Sequenced material: blood. The receptor set was obtained from a female donor with papillary thyroid cancer or a benign thyroid nodule (not recorded which). Some clones in this sample may be carry-over from other donors' samples.

This clone has only a few counts. The junction departs from the called germline gene at one end, perhaps through a read error. This chain joins TRBV7-8 and TRBJ2-1; 7 nucleotides line up with TRBD2. In germline, CDR1 is SGHVS, CDR2 FQNEAQ. The CDR3 runs to 14 residues. The chain's CDR3 is CAISLGGSQGEQLF. Written as DNA, the CDR3 is TGTGCCATCAGCTTAGGCGGGAGTCAGGGTGAGCAGCTCTTC.

This clone has at least ten counts. The rearrangement uses TRBV6-2 or TRBV6-3 and TRBJ2-7, with TRBD1 identical over 10 bases. CDR3 length: 14 amino acids. Trimming removed 6 bases from V and 6 bases from J; junction bases left unmatched: 8. Germline assignment: CDR1 MNHEY and CDR2 SVGEGT. CDR3 amino acids: CASSPGTGVVEQYF. The CDR3 nucleotides are TGTGCCAGCAGCCCCGGGACAGGGGTCGTCGAGCAGTACTTC.